This T cell receptor (beta chain) was sequenced during a study of blood T cell repertoires in COVID-19. Study context: Italy, Spain and the United States were the sources of the convalescent and acute COVID-19 samples.

The cohort comprised adults aged about 18 to 100 years residing in under 25 US areas. The ends were cut back, 0 bases at V and 3 bases at J, with 10 bases in the middle. The length of the CDR3 is 15 residues. Per germline, CDR1 SGDLS and CDR2 YYNGEE. Original methodology: Reference gene primer amplification yielded estimated nucleated cell counts. Measured with immunoSEQ multiplex PCR; TCRdb has only the in-frame clones, and not every one. V and J calls and clone size come straight from that table; D and trimming were deduced from the DNA. The data hold more than 200,000 clones, with over 75% observed a single time.

The source material was PBMCs or T cells enriched from blood (not recorded which). The sequence was collected from a woman in her forties with acute COVID-19. The chain employs TRBV9 and TRBJ2-1, with D possibly TRBD2 on 5 matching bases. CDR3 protein: CASSVAEGYYNEQFF. The CDR3, as DNA: TGTGCCAGCAGCGTAGCAGAGGGCTACTACAATGAGCAGTTCTTC.